A selection of T cell receptor beta chains follows, all from one sample in a study of blood T cell repertoires in COVID-19. The repertoire was sequenced with immunoSEQ multiplex PCR; TCRdb's copy has only in-frame clones and lacks some. The sample contains a few hundred thousand clones, around 89% of which appear only once. The specimen was PBMCs or T cells enriched from blood (not recorded which). The receptors were gathered from a woman aged 18-29 years with acute COVID-19. The CDR3 runs from the conserved cysteine through the conserved F or W. D genes are given only for firm matches. Not all rows give a size; the values are once, few, many and, for expanded clones, a class.

D,J,size,V,DNA,CDR3
TRBD1,TRBJ2-2,-,TRBV6-4,TGTGCCAGCAGTACGGGACAGGGTCACACCGGGGAGCTGTTTTTT,CASSTGQGHTGELFF
-,TRBJ2-2,few,TRBV11-2,TGTGCCAGCAGCTCACAGGAGAACACCGGGGAGCTGTTTTTT,CASSSQENTGELFF
-,TRBJ1-4,-,TRBV10-3,TGTGCCATCAGTGAGTGGGCAGGCCCAGGGGAAAAACTGTTTTTT,CAISEWAGPGEKLFF
TRBD1,TRBJ2-7,-,TRBV15,TGTGCCACCAAACCGGGACAGGACTCCTACGAGCAGTACTTC,CATKPGQDSYEQYF
-,TRBJ2-7,-,TRBV14,TGTGCCAGCAGCCTTTCCCCCCCCCACTACGAGCAGTACTTC,CASSLSPPHYEQYF
-,TRBJ1-4,-,TRBV18,TGTGCCAGCTCACTCGGAGGTCGAAGTGAAAAACTGTTTTTT,CASSLGGRSEKLFF
-,TRBJ1-2,-,TRBV27,TGTGCCAGCAGAGGGCCAGCAGTGCTCCTGGGACTCCCAAGTGGCTACACCTTC,CASRGPAVLLGLPSGYTF
TRBD1,TRBJ1-2,-,TRBV5-6,TGTGCCAGCAGCACGACAGGGATCTATGGCTACACCTTC,CASSTTGIYGYTF
TRBD1,TRBJ1-2,once,TRBV5-1,TGCGCCAGCACACAGGGGGCCTATGGCTACACCTTC,CASTQGAYGYTF
TRBD1,TRBJ2-2,once,TRBV9,TGTGCCAGCAGCGTTTCTGGGACAGGGGTCACCGGGGAGCTGTTTTTT,CASSVSGTGVTGELFF
TRBD1,TRBJ2-6,-,TRBV18,TGTGCCAGCTCACCACGTGGACAGGGGATAACTGGGGCCAACGTCCTGACTTTC,CASSPRGQGITGANVLTF
-,TRBJ2-1,-,TRBV9,TGTGCCAGCAGCAGAGTGGAGTTAGCCCGTCACAATGAGCAGTTCTTC,CASSRVELARHNEQFF
TRBD1,TRBJ2-3,-,TRBV28,TGTGCCAGCAGCTATAGGGGGCGCGGCACAGATACGCAGTATTTT,CASSYRGRGTDTQYF
TRBD1,TRBJ2-1,-,TRBV2,TGTGCCAGCAGTGAAGAAGTGACAGGGGGCATGAATGAGCAGTTCTTC,CASSEEVTGGMNEQFF
-,TRBJ2-7,once,TRBV18,TGTGCCAGCTCACCCGGAACAGGGGGGGGCTACGAGCAGTACTTC,CASSPGTGGGYEQYF
-,TRBJ1-5,-,TRBV5-5,TGTGCCAGCAGCTGGGGAGGGGCAGGTTATCAGCCCCAGCATTTT,CASSWGGAGYQPQHF
TRBD1,TRBJ2-7,-,TRBV29-1,TGCAGCGTTGCGGGGGACCGGGACAGGGCTGGGAACGAGCAGTACTTC,CSVAGDRDRAGNEQYF
TRBD1,TRBJ1-2,-,TRBV10-3,TGTGCCATCTTGGGACAGGGCGACTATGGCTACACCTTC,CAILGQGDYGYTF
-,TRBJ2-1,-,TRBV5-6,TGTGCCAGCATCCCCTTCCCGGGGGATGAGCAGTTCTTC,CASIPFPGDEQFF
-,TRBJ1-2,-,TRBV24-1,TGTGCCACCAGTGATTCCCAGGGCTACTATGGCTACACCTTC,CATSDSQGYYGYTF
TRBD1,TRBJ2-3,once,TRBV29-1,TGCAGCGTTTGTTTTCGGAGCGGACAGGAAGAAACCACAGATACGCAGTATTTT,CSVCFRSGQEETTDTQYF
-,TRBJ1-3,few,TRBV7-2,TGTGCCAGCAGCTACGGACAGTTGAGCTCTGGAAACACCATATATTTT,CASSYGQLSSGNTIYF
-,TRBJ1-2,-,TRBV7-9,TGTGCCAGCAGCTCGGACAGTTTCTATGGCTACACCTTC,CASSSDSFYGYTF
TRBD2,TRBJ2-1,few,TRBV5-1,TGCGCCAGCAGCTTGGCCGGGGAGGGCTCCTACAATGAGCAGTTCTTC,CASSLAGEGSYNEQFF
-,TRBJ2-2,once,TRBV5-1,TGCGCCAGCAGCTTGGGACATGGGTCAGGCACCGGGGAGCTGTTTTTT,CASSLGHGSGTGELFF
-,TRBJ1-1,-,TRBV6-5,TGTGCCAGCAGTTACTTCCAGAGGGGGACTGAAGCTTTCTTT,CASSYFQRGTEAFF
-,TRBJ2-7,-,TRBV7-3,TGTGCCAGCAGCTTAACCTCAGGCAACTACGAGCAGTACTTC,CASSLTSGNYEQYF
-,TRBJ1-5,-,TRBV28,TGTGCCAGCAGTGTAACAGGGCTCGGCAATCAGCCCCAGCATTTT,CASSVTGLGNQPQHF
-,TRBJ2-7,few,TRBV5-6,TGTGCCAGCAGCTTCGGGGGAGCTATATTCGGGCCAGGTTACTACGAGCAGTACTTC,CASSFGGAIFGPGYYEQYF
-,TRBJ1-5,-,TRBV21-1,TGTGCCAGCAGCCCCGAAAGTGACCGACTCGTACCCAATCAGCCCCAGCATTTT,CASSPESDRLVPNQPQHF
TRBD2,TRBJ2-3,-,TRBV5-4,TGTGCCAGCAGCTTACAGCTAGCGGGATACAGCACAGATACGCAGTATTTT,CASSLQLAGYSTDTQYF
TRBD1,TRBJ1-2,-,TRBV4-1,TGCGCCAGCAGCGCCCAACCCATGCAGGGGGGTGTTGATGGCTACACCTTC,CASSAQPMQGGVDGYTF
TRBD2,TRBJ2-7,-,TRBV9,TGTGCCAGCAGCGTAGGAGGACTAGCGGGTCTCTACGAGCAGTACTTC,CASSVGGLAGLYEQYF
-,TRBJ1-3,-,TRBV28,TGTGCCAGCAGTCTAGACAGAGGAAACACCATATATTTT,CASSLDRGNTIYF
TRBD1,TRBJ1-2,-,TRBV27,TGTGCCAGCAGCCACCGAGGGGACTTGACAGGGTCCGGCTACACCTTC,CASSHRGDLTGSGYTF
TRBD1,TRBJ1-2,-,TRBV27,TGTGCCAGCACCTGGGGGACAGGGGTTGGCTACACCTTC,CASTWGTGVGYTF
-,TRBJ2-1,-,TRBV7-3,TGTGCCAGCAGCTTAACGGGGGGTTACAATGAGCAGTTCTTC,CASSLTGGYNEQFF
TRBD2,TRBJ2-7,-,TRBV19,TGTGCCAGTAGTATTACTAGCGGGAGAACGGAGCAGTACTTC,CASSITSGRTEQYF
-,TRBJ2-7,-,TRBV11-3,TGTGCCAGCAGCTTAGACCTAACGGGCGAGCAGTACTTC,CASSLDLTGEQYF
-,TRBJ1-1,few,TRBV11-1,TGTGCCAGCAGCTTAGAGGGAGTGAAAGCTTTCTTT,CASSLEGVKAFF
-,TRBJ2-1,once,TRBV9,TGTGCCAGCAGCGTGGACGGGACCTACAATGAGCAGTTCTTC,CASSVDGTYNEQFF